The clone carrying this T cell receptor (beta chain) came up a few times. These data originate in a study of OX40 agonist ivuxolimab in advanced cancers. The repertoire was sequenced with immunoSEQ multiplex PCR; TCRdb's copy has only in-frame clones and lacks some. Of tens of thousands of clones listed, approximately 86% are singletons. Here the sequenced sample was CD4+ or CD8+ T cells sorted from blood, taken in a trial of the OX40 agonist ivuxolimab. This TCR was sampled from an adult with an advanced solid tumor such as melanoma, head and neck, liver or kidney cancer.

The CDR3 spells CSVDPGQRYNEQFF. DNA of the CDR3: TGCAGCGTTGACCCGGGACAGAGGTACAATGAGCAGTTCTTC. This sequence joins TRBV29-1 and TRBJ2-1, with 7 bases identical to TRBD1. CDR1 is SQVTM and CDR2 is ANQGSEA in the germline V gene. The CDR3 loop spans 14 amino acids. Losses at the gene ends were 3 bases for V and 4 bases for J; bases not matched to a gene: 6.